This passage covers 8 T cell receptor beta chains from one sample sequenced in a study of T cells in Graves' hyperthyroidism and ophthalmopathy. Amplified TCR beta CDR3 regions derived from RNA transcripts. The HTBI primer set was used in a first-round RT-PCR of the TCR CDR3. TCRdb reprocessed the multiplex PCR reads with MiXCR, giving one entry per CDR3 protein. The sample has some 570,000 distinct CDR3 sequences; over 15% are singletons. What was sequenced was blood. The receptors shown here come from a woman between 18 and 29 years old with Graves' ophthalmopathy.

This clonotype was counted only a few times. At one end, the junction sequence differs from germline, possibly due to a read error. The rearrangement links TRBV5-1 to TRBJ1-4, with D perhaps matching TRBD1 (6 bases). Germline lookup yields CDR1 SGHRS and CDR2 YFSETQ. The CDR3 is made up of 15 amino acids. This CDR3 is CASRLDSETNEKLFF. CDR3 coding DNA: TGCGCCAGCAGATTGGACAGCGAAACTAATGAAAAACTGTTTTTT.

Concerning this clonotype: A read error may be the cause here, since a much bigger clone is one base away. Since no conserved phenylalanine or tryptophan closes the CDR3, a read error is the likely cause. V and J are TRBV11-2 and TRBJ1-1; D is undetermined. CDR3 size: 12 residues. Deletions cut 6 bases from V and 0 bases from J, with 5 bases between. Per the germline V gene, CDR1 is SGHAT and CDR2 is FQNNGV. CDR3 region: CASRNMNTEAFL. CDR3 nucleotide sequence: TGTGCCAGCAGAAACATGAACACTGAAGCTTTCCTT.

Comment on this clonotype: With a much larger clone just one base away, this may be a read error. V is TRBV6-5 and J is TRBJ2-1; 11 positions match TRBD2. From germline, CDR1 is MNHEY and CDR2 SVGAGI. CDR3 length: 16 residues. V shed 4 bases and J 2 bases; nucleotides not matched to a gene: 4. CDR3 bases: TGTGCCAGCAGTTTCACTAGCGGGGGAACCTACAATGAGCAGTTCTTC. The encoded protein is CASSFTSGGTYNEQFF.

This clonotype occurred a few times. This chain links TRBV2 with TRBJ1-3, with D tentatively TRBD1 (6 bases). Per germline, CDR1 SNHLY and CDR2 FYNNEI. The V gene lost 5 bases and the J gene lost 1 base, with 12 bases spanning the gap. CDR3 size: 15 residues. In DNA form, the CDR3 reads TGTGCCAGCAGTACCCAGGGACAATCTGGAAACACCATATATTTT. As protein: CASSTQGQSGNTIYF. Full variable domain (missing parts from reference TRBV2 and TRBJ1-3): EPEVTQTPSHQVTQMGQEVILRCVPISNHLYFYWYRQILGQKVEFLVSFYNNEISEKSEIFDDQFSVERPDGSNFTLKIRSTKLEDSAMYFCASSTQGQSGNTIYFGEGSWLTVV.

In this sample, this clonotype turned up a few times. Germline and junction disagree at one end, which may indicate a read error. This sequence joins TRBV30 and TRBJ2-7; 10 bases fit TRBD1. Germline V CDR1 and CDR2: GTSNPN, SVGIG (reference sequence). The length of the CDR3 is 13 residues. The CDR3 DNA follows: TGTGCCTGGGACAGGGGGCCCTCCTACGAGCAGCACTTC. Translation: CAWDRGPSYEQHF.

Many counts were recorded for this clonotype. The chain has TRBV20-1 and TRBJ1-5; possible D gene TRBD1, 6 bases. This CDR3 is 14 amino acids long. Trimming stripped 5 bases from V and 4 bases from J, with 15 bases between. Germline CDR1 and CDR2: DFQATT and SNEGSKA (reference sequence). The CDR3 coding sequence is TGCAGTGCTGTACCGGGACACCAGAATCAGCCCCAGCATTTT. Its translation is CSAVPGHQNQPQHF.

This clonotype was picked up a small number of times. The conserved phenylalanine or tryptophan normally closing the CDR3 is absent here, so this likely arose from a read error. The chain links TRBV29-1 to TRBJ1-6; TRBD1 agrees at 8 bases. The CDR3 is 15 residues long. The V and J ends lost 1 base and 7 bases, in that order; junction bases with no gene match: 6. The V gene's germline CDR1 is SQVTM and CDR2 ANQGSEA. The CDR3 loop reads CSVEGRGRENSPLHL. The CDR3 nucleotides read TGCAGCGTTGAAGGCAGGGGGCGCGAGAATTCACCCCTCCACCTT.

This clonotype was seen many times. The rearrangement links TRBV28 to TRBJ2-2; TRBD1 agrees at 8 bases. This CDR3 has 15 amino acids. Germline V gene data show CDR1 as MDHEN and CDR2 as SYDVKM. The junction had 4 bases not matched to a gene; V was cut back by 6 bases and J by 1 base. The CDR3 sequence is CASRMGQVNTGELFF. In DNA form, the CDR3 reads TGTGCCAGCAGGATGGGACAGGTGAACACCGGGGAGCTGTTTTTT. The full variable domain, in which reference TRBV28 and TRBJ2-2 provide the parts outside the CDR3, is DVKVTQSSRYLVKRTGEKVFLECVQDMDHENMFWYRQDPGLGLRLIYFSYDVKMKEKGDIPEGYSVSREKKERFSLILESASTNQTSMYLCASRMGQVNTGELFFGEGSRLTVL.